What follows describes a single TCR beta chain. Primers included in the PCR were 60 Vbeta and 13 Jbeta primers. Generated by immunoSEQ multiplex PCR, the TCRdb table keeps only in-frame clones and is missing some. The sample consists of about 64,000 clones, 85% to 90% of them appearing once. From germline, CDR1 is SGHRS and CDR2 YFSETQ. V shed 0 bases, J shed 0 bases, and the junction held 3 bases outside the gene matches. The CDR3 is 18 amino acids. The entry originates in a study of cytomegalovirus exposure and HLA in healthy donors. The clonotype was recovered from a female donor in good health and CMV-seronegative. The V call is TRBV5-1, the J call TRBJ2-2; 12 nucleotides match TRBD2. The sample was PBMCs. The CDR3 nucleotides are TGCGCCAGCAGCTTGGGACTAGCGGGGGCCGCGAACACCGGGGAGCTGTTTTTT. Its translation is CASSLGLAGAANTGELFF.